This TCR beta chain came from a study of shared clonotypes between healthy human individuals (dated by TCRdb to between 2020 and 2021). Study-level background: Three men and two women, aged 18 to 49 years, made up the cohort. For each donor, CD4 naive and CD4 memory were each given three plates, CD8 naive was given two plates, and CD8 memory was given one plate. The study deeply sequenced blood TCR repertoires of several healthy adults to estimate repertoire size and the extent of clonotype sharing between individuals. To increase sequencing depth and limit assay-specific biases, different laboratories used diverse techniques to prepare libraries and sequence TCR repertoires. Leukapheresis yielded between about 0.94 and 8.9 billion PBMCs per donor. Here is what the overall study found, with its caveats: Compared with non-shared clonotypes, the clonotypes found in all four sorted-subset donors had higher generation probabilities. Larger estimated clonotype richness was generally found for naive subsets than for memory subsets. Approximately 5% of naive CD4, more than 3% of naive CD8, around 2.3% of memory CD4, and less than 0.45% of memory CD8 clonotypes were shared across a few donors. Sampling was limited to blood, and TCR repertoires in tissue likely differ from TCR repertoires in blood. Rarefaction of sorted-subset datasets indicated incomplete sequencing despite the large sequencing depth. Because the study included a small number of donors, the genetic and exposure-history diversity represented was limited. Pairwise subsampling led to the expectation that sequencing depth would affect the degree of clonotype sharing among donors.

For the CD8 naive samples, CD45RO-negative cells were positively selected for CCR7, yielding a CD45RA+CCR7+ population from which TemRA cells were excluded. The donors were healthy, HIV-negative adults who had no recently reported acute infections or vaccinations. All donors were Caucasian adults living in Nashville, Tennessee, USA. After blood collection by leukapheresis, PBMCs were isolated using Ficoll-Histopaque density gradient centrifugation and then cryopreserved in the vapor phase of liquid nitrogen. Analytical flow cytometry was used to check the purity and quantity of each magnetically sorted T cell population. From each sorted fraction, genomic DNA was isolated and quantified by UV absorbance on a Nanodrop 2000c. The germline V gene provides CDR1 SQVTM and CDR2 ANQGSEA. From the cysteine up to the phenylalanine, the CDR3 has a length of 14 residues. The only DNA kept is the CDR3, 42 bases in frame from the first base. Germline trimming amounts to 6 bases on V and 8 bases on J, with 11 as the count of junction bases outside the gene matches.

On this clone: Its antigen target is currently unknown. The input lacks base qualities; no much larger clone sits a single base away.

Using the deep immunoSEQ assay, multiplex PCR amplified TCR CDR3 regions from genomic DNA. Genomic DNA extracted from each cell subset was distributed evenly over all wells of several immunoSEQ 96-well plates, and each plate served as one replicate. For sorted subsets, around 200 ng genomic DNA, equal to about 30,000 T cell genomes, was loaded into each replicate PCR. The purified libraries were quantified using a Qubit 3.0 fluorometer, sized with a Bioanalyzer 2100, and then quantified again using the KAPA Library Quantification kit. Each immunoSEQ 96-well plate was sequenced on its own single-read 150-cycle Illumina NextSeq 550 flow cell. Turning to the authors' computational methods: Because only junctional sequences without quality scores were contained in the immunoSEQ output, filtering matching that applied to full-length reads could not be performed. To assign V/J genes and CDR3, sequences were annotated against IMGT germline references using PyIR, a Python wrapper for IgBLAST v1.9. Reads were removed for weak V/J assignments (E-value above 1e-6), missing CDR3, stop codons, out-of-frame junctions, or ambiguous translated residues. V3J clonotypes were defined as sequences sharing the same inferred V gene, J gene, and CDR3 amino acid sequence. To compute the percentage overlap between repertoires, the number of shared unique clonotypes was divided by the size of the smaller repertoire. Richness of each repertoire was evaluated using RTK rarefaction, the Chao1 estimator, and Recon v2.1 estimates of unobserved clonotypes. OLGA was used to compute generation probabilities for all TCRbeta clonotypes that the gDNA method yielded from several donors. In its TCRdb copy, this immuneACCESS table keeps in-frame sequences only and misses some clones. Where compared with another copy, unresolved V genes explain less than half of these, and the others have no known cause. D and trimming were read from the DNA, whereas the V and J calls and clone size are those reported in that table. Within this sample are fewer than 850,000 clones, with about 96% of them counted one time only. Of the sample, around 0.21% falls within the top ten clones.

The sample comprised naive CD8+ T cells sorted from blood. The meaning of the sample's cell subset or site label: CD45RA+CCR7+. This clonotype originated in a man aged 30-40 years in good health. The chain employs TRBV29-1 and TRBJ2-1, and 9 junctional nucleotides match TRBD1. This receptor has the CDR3 CSVSTGGEDHEQFF. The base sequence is TGCAGCGTCTCGACAGGGGGGGAAGATCATGAGCAGTTCTTC.